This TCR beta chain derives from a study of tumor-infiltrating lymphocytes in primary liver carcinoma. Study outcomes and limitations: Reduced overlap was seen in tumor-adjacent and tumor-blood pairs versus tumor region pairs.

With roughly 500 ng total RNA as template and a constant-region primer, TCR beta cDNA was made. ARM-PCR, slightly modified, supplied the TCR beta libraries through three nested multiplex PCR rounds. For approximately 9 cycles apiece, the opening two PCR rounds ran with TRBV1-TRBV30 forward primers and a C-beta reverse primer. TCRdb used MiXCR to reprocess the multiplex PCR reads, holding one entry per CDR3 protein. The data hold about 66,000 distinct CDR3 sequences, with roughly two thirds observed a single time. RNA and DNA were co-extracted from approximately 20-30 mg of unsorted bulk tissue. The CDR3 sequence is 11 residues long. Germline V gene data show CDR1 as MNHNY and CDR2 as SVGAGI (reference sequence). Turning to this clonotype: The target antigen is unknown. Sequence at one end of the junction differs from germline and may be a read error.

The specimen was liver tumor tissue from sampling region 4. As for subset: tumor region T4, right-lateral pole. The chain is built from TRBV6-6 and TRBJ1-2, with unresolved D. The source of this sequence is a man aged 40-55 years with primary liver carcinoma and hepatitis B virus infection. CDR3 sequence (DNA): TGCGCCAGCACGGGGAACTATGGCTACATCTTC. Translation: CASTGNYGYIF.